What follows are 14 T cell receptor beta chains derived from one specimen sequenced in a study of cytomegalovirus exposure and HLA in healthy donors. PCR used 60 Vbeta primers and 13 Jbeta primers. Sequenced by immunoSEQ multiplex PCR; TCRdb stores in-frame clones only, minus some. The table has about 130,000 clones, about 80% seen once. The sample consisted of PBMCs. The receptors were sampled from a human donor in good health.

The chain recombines TRBV6-5 with TRBJ2-7; 12 positions agree with TRBD2. This CDR3 region has 15 residues. The germline gives CDR1 MNHEY, CDR2 SVGAGI. The junction had 6 bases not matched to a gene; V was cut back by 6 bases and J by 3 bases. In nucleotides, the CDR3 is TGTGCCAGCAGACCACTAGCGGGGGGCGACTACGAGCAGTACTTC. It is translated as CASRPLAGGDYEQYF.

The chain is built from TRBV9 and TRBJ2-2; 9 bases match TRBD1. Looked up from germline, CDR1 is SGDLS and CDR2 is YYNGEE. Losses at the gene ends were 3 bases for V and 3 bases for J; bases not matched to a gene: 6. This CDR3 has 16 residues. The CDR3 coding sequence is TGTGCCAGCAGCGGGGGACAGGGATTAGACACCGGGGAGCTGTTTTTT. This sequence encodes CASSGGQGLDTGELFF.

This chain connects TRBV7-2 to TRBJ1-1, with no clear D. The germline V and J ends were trimmed by 5 bases and 1 base, with 14 bases remaining between them. Germline-derived CDR1 and CDR2 are SGHTA and FQGNSA. The CDR3 runs 15 residues. DNA for the CDR3: TGTGCCAGCAGCGAACCGGGGAGGCGGAACACTGAAGCTTTCTTT. This translates into CASSEPGRRNTEAFF.

The rearrangement joins TRBV5-1 to TRBJ2-7; no reliable D call. The germline V and J ends were trimmed by 4 bases and 6 bases, with 17 bases remaining between them. The CDR3 extends over 14 amino acids. CDR1 and CDR2 (germline): SGHRS, YFSETQ. The CDR3 region has the DNA TGCGCCAGCAGCCCCGGGTCCTACCTTCTCGAGCAGTACTTC. This sequence encodes CASSPGSYLLEQYF.

The gene calls are TRBV21-1 and TRBJ2-2; the table's D gene call, TRBD2, was not cross checked with the DNA. TRBV21-1 is a documented pseudogene. The CDR3 extends over 21 amino acids. The CDR3 protein is CASSARGGDKTEMEEAGELFF. Here the CDR3 DNA reads TGTGCCAGCAGCGCCCGGGGAGGTGACAAAACGGAGATGGAAGAGGCCGGGGAGCTGTTTTTT.

The chain recombines TRBV6-6 with TRBJ1-1; D gene unclear. With 5 bases removed from V and 4 bases from J, the gap between germline ends came to 8 bases. This CDR3 contains 12 residues. Germline CDR1 MNHNY, CDR2 SVGAGI (reference sequence). DNA of the CDR3: TGTGCCAGCAGTGGCGGCGGCACTGAAGCTTTCTTT. Amino acid sequence: CASSGGGTEAFF.

This clone was counted a single time. This rearrangement joins TRBV10-3 to TRBJ1-2; TRBD1 is a possible D gene (6 bases). The CDR3 length is 16 residues. Germline V CDR1 and CDR2: ENHRY, SYGVKD. Trimming removed 2 bases from V and 1 base from J, with 14 bases in between. CDR3 sequence: CAISEKSGQDNYGYTF. The CDR3 nucleotides are TGTGCCATCAGTGAGAAGTCGGGACAAGATAACTATGGCTACACCTTC.

This clone was detected once. This chain connects TRBV5-1 to TRBJ1-2; D is possibly TRBD1 (5 bases). Trimming left V 0 bases short and J 4 bases short, with 10 bases between. The CDR3 contains 14 residues. Germline V gives CDR1 SGHRS, CDR2 YFSETQ. This CDR3 is CASSLAPDSYGYTF. The CDR3 bases are TGCGCCAGCAGCTTGGCCCCCGACAGCTATGGCTACACCTTC. Variable domain in full (rest from reference TRBV5-1 and TRBJ1-2): KAGVTQTPRYLIKTRGQQVTLSCSPISGHRSVSWYQQTPGQGLQFLFEYFSETQRNKGNFPGRFSGRQFSNSRSEMNVSTLELGDSALYLCASSLAPDSYGYTFGSGTRLTVV.

The chain couples TRBV5-6 to TRBJ1-6; D is perhaps TRBD1 (6 bases). V lost 4 bases and J lost 8, with 10 bases in between. Germline lookup yields CDR1 SGHDT and CDR2 YYEEEE. The CDR3 covers 13 residues. The CDR3 DNA reads as TGTGCCAGCAGCGGGGAGGGGGATTCACCCCTCCACTTT. Protein sequence: CASSGEGDSPLHF.

The chain joins TRBV5-1 to TRBJ1-1; TRBD1 matches at 7 bases. CDR1 and CDR2 from the germline V gene are SGHRS and YFSETQ. The CDR3 loop spans 15 amino acids. After removal of 3 bases from V and 1 base from J, the junction contained 6 bases not matched to a gene. CDR3 nucleotide sequence: TGCGCCAGCAGCTCGAACAGGGGTGCGAACACTGAAGCTTTCTTT. It is translated as CASSSNRGANTEAFF.

This clone is a singleton in its sample. This rearrangement joins TRBV7-2 to TRBJ2-2; D is possibly TRBD2 (7 bases). CDR3 length: 16 residues. V lost 0 bases and J lost 5, with 13 bases in between. Germline-derived CDR1 and CDR2 are SGHTA and FQGNSA. DNA for the CDR3: TGTGCCAGCAGCTTAGCTGGGGGGGCCTCGACCGGGGAGCTGTTTTTT. It encodes CASSLAGGASTGELFF.

CDR3 sequence (DNA): TGTGCCAGCAGCCAAGATGGCGGAGGGGATCAGCCCCAGCATTTT. This codes for CASSQDGGGDQPQHF. The V and J genes are TRBV4-2 and TRBJ1-5; maybe TRBD1 (5 bases). V dropped 0 bases and J dropped 5 bases, with 11 bases sitting between them. The CDR3 length is 15 residues. Germline-derived CDR1 and CDR2 are LGHNA and YNFKEQ.

This chain joins TRBV7-9 and TRBJ1-3; 7 bases are a match to TRBD1. The CDR3 is made up of 17 amino acids. After removal of 0 bases from V and 0 bases from J, the junction contained 5 bases not matched to a gene. Germline V gives CDR1 SEHNR, CDR2 FQNEAQ (reference sequence). CDR3 sequence (DNA): TGTGCCAGCAGCTTAGCGTTTGGGACAGACTCTGGAAACACCATATATTTT. Its translation is CASSLAFGTDSGNTIYF.

This clone has a single count. The V call is TRBV4-2, the J call TRBJ2-7, with TRBD2 identical over 13 bases. The CDR3 runs 15 residues. Germline CDR1 and CDR2: LGHNA and YNFKEQ. Trimming removed 4 bases from V and 4 bases from J; junction bases left unmatched: 4. The CDR3 region is CASSRPTSGGYEQYF. The DNA of the CDR3 is TGTGCCAGCAGCCGTCCGACTAGCGGGGGGTACGAGCAGTACTTC.